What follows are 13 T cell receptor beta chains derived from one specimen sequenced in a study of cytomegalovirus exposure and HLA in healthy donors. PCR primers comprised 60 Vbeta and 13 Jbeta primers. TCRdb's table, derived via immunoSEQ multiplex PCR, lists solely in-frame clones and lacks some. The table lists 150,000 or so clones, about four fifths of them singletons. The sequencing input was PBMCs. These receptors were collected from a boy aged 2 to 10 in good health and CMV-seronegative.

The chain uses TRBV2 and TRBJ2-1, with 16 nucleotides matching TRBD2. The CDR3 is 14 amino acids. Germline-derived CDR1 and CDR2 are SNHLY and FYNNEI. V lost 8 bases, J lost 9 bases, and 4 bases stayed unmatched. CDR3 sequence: CASRGLAGGGEQFF. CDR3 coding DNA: TGTGCCAGCCGGGGACTAGCGGGAGGGGGTGAGCAGTTCTTC.

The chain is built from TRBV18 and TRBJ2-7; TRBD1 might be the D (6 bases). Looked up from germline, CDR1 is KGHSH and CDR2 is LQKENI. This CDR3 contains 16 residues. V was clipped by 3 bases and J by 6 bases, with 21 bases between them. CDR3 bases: TGTGCCAGCTCACCGACCGACAGGATTATTATTGGCGAGCAGTACTTC. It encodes CASSPTDRIIIGEQYF. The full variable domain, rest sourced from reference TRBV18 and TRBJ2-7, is NAGVMQNPRHLVRRRGQEARLRCSPMKGHSHVYWYRQLPEEGLKFMVYLQKENIIDESGMPKERFSAEFPKEGPSILRIQQVVRGDSAAYFCASSPTDRIIIGEQYFGPGTRLTVT.

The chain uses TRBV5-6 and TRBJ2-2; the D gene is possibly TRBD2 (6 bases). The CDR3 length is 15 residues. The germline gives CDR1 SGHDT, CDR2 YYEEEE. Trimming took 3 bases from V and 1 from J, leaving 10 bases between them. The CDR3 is CASSSGLVNTGELFF. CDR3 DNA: TGTGCCAGCAGCTCGGGACTCGTGAACACCGGGGAGCTGTTTTTT. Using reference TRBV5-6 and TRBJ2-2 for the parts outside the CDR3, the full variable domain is DAGVTQSPTHLIKTRGQQVTLRCSPKSGHDTVSWYQQALGQGPQFIFQYYEEEERQRGNFPDRFSGHQFPNYSSELNVNALLLGDSALYLCASSSGLVNTGELFFGEGSRLTVL.

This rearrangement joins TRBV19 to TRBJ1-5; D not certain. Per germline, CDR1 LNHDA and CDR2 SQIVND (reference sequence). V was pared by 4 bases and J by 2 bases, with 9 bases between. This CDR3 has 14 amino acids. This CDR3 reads CASSTTSGNQPQHF. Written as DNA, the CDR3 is TGTGCCAGTAGTACCACTAGTGGCAATCAGCCCCAGCATTTT.

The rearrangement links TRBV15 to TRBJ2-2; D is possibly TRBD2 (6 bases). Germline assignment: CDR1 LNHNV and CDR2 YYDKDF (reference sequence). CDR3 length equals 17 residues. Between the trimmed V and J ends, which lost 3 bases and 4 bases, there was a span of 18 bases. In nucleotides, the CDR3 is TGTGCCACCAGCAGCACATGGGCGGGGATGGTCACCGGGGAGCTGTTTTTT. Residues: CATSSTWAGMVTGELFF.

CDR3 residues: CASSMDRGALNNSPLHF. CDR3 nucleotides: TGTGCCAGCAGCATGGACAGGGGAGCCCTTAATAATTCACCCCTCCACTTT. V gene TRBV5-6 combines with J gene TRBJ1-6; 9 bases line up with TRBD1. The CDR3 is 17 amino acids. The germline V gene encodes CDR1 SGHDT and CDR2 YYEEEE. V lost 4 bases to trimming and J lost 5 bases; unmatched junction nucleotides: 10.

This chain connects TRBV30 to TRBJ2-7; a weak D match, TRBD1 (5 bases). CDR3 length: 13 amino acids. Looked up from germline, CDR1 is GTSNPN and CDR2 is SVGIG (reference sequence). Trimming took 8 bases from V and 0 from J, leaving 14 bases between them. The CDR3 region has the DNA TGTGCCGGAAACCTTGGGGCCTCCTACGAGCAGTACTTC. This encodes CAGNLGASYEQYF.

This CDR3 reads CASSLIPGQLQETQYF. The CDR3 DNA follows: TGTGCCAGCAGTTTAATTCCGGGACAGTTACAAGAGACCCAGTACTTC. The chain has TRBV28 and TRBJ2-5; 7 nucleotides match TRBD1. The V gene's germline CDR1 is MDHEN and CDR2 SYDVKM. This CDR3 has 16 residues. The trim removed 2 bases at V and 2 bases at J, leaving 8 bases unmatched. The variable domain in full, with the rest retrieved from reference TRBV28 and TRBJ2-5, is DVKVTQSSRYLVKRTGEKVFLECVQDMDHENMFWYRQDPGLGLRLIYFSYDVKMKEKGDIPEGYSVSREKKERFSLILESASTNQTSMYLCASSLIPGQLQETQYFGPGTRLLVL.

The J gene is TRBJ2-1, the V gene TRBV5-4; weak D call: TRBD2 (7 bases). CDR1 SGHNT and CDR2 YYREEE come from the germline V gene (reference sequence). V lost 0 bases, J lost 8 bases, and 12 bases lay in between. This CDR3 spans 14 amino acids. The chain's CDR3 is CASSLDRGADEQFF. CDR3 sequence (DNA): TGTGCCAGCAGCTTGGATCGGGGGGCAGATGAGCAGTTCTTC.

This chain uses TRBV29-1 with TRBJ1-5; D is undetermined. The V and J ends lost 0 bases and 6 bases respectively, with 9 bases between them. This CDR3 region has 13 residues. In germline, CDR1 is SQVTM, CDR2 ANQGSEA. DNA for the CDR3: TGCAGCGTTGAAGATCACTCTGGTCAGCCCCAGCATTTT. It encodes CSVEDHSGQPQHF.

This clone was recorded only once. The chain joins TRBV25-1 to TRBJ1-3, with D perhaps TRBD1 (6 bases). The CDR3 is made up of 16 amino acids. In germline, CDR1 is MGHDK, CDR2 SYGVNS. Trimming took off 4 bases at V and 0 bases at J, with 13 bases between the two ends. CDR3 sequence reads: CASSGPSGASGNTIYF. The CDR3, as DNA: TGTGCCAGCAGTGGTCCTTCAGGGGCCTCTGGAAACACCATATATTTT.

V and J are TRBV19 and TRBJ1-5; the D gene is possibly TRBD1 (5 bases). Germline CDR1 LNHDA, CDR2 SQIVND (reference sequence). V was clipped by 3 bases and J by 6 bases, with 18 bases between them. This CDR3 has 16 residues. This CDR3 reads CASSIFPRSGGQPQHF. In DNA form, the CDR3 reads TGTGCCAGTAGTATTTTTCCCCGATCGGGGGGTCAGCCCCAGCATTTT.

CDR3 nucleotide sequence: TGTGCCAGCAGCGGGACTCCCCCGAACAATGAGCAGTTCTTC. The encoded protein is CASSGTPPNNEQFF. The chain joins TRBV5-6 to TRBJ2-1, with D perhaps matching TRBD2 (6 bases). Looked up from germline, CDR1 is SGHDT and CDR2 is YYEEEE. V was pared by 4 bases and J by 5 bases, with 13 bases between. There are 14 residues in the CDR3.